The clone carrying this TCR beta chain was recorded only once. The antigen is undetermined. Compared with germline, one end of the junction differs, possibly owing to a read error. This sample is drawn from a study of cytomegalovirus exposure and HLA in healthy donors. Study at large: Genotyping showed around 80% of fewer than 500 donors falling in the Caucasian-associated ancestry cluster. Overall study results and limits: As a later analysis revealed, the rate of TCR association differed by HLA locus, with DRB1 most and HLA-C fewest. Per published reports, the classifier diagnosed cytomegalovirus status with high specificity and sensitivity.

The CDR3 loop spans 12 amino acids. The germline CDR1 and CDR2 sequences are SEHNR and FQNEAQ (reference sequence). The PCR ran on 60 Vbeta and 13 Jbeta primers. As handled by the study authors: Later, an analysis found about 77 million unique TCR beta chains, and 9.5 million to 12 million of these were shared. Generated by immunoSEQ multiplex PCR, the TCRdb table keeps only in-frame clones and is missing some. V, J and clone size derive from that table, while D and trimming were established from the DNA sequence. The table includes 150,000 to 200,000 clones, about 86% detected once. The TCR sequence derives from a woman aged 18-30 years in good health and CMV-seropositive. V gene TRBV7-9 combines with J gene TRBJ2-5; 8 bases fit TRBD1. Sequenced input: PBMCs. The CDR3 protein is CASSLNGQGLDF. Here the CDR3 DNA reads TGTGCCAGCAGCCTCAATGGACAGGGCCTGGACTTC.